One and the same sample provided the 2 T cell receptor beta chains below, sequenced in a study of control samples from healthy donors and cancer patients. The method was immunoSEQ multiplex PCR; TCRdb's version includes in-frame clones alone and lacks a portion of them. This sample has about 150,000 clones, with approximately 94% found just once. Sequencing was carried out using blood. The receptors come from a woman in her late teens or twenties in good health.

The CDR3 region has the DNA TGTGCCAGCAGCCCGCTCCGGGAAGAGAACTATGGCTACACCTTC. This encodes CASSPLREENYGYTF. The chain combines TRBV7-8 with TRBJ1-2; no definite D call. Per germline, CDR1 SGHVS and CDR2 FQNEAQ. V was shortened by 5 bases and J by 2 bases, with 15 bases between the two germline ends. The CDR3 has 15 amino acids.

This clone came up once. The V call is TRBV4-2, the J call TRBJ2-3, with 8 bases matching TRBD1. Losses at the gene ends were 1 base for V and 4 bases for J; bases not matched to a gene: 7. The CDR3 spans 16 residues. Per germline, CDR1 LGHNA and CDR2 YNFKEQ. As DNA, the CDR3 is TGTGCCAGCAGCCAAGTTTCTACAGGGGGTGCAGATACGCAGTATTTT. Translation: CASSQVSTGGADTQYF.